A selection of T cell receptor beta chains follows, all from one sample in a study of blood T cells in healthy people across ages. TCRdb called the 5' RACE reads again in MiXCR, with one record for every CDR3 protein. The data contain about 930,000 distinct CDR3 sequences, roughly 28% of them seen just once; the ten biggest clones take up roughly 10%. The same data also went into a second study, on T cells of mothers and their children.

The sequencing input was blood. All receptors derive from a middle-aged woman in good health. Both conserved end residues are part of each CDR3. Each record gives: CDR3 protein, CDR3 DNA, J gene, clone size, D gene, V gene. D genes are given only for firm matches. Not every row has a clone size; where given, it reads once, few, many or a size class.

CDR3aa: CASSPRGQGLDTQYF
CDR3nt: TGTGCCAGCAGTCCGAGGGGACAGGGGTTAGATACGCAGTATTTT
j_gene: TRBJ2-3
abundance: .
d_gene: TRBD1
v_gene: TRBV28

CDR3aa: CASSQAPTGTDTQYF
CDR3nt: TGTGCCAGCAGCCAAGCCCCGACTGGAACAGATACGCAGTATTTT
j_gene: TRBJ2-3
abundance: .
d_gene: .
v_gene: TRBV7-9

CDR3aa: CASSLDSRITDTQYF
CDR3nt: TGCGCCAGCAGCTTGGATAGCAGGATTACAGATACGCAGTATTTT
j_gene: TRBJ2-3
abundance: .
d_gene: .
v_gene: TRBV5-1

CDR3aa: CASSPRQGINGYTF
CDR3nt: TGCGCCAGCAGCCCGCGTCAGGGGATCAATGGCTACACCTTC
j_gene: TRBJ1-2
abundance: many
d_gene: .
v_gene: TRBV4-3

CDR3aa: CASSQDSSIYEQYF
CDR3nt: TGCGCCAGCAGCCAAGATTCCTCCATCTACGAGCAGTACTTC
j_gene: TRBJ2-7
abundance: .
d_gene: .
v_gene: TRBV4-3

CDR3aa: CASTFSQGIAKNIQYF
CDR3nt: TGTGCCAGCACCTTCTCGCAGGGGATAGCCAAAAACATTCAGTACTTC
j_gene: TRBJ2-4
abundance: many
d_gene: .
v_gene: TRBV12-3/TRBV12-4

CDR3aa: CASSDGRDYGYTF
CDR3nt: TGTGCCAGCAGTGACGGGAGGGACTATGGCTACACCTTC
j_gene: TRBJ1-2
abundance: few
d_gene: .
v_gene: TRBV6-1

CDR3aa: CASSWGAGADTQYF
CDR3nt: TGTGCCAGCAGTTGGGGAGCGGGGGCAGATACGCAGTATTTT
j_gene: TRBJ2-3
abundance: .
d_gene: TRBD2
v_gene: TRBV2

CDR3aa: CASSYGQDWALPTDHEQYF
CDR3nt: TGTGCCAGCAGTTACGGGCAGGACTGGGCCCTGCCAACCGACCACGAGCAGTACTTC
j_gene: TRBJ2-7
abundance: many
d_gene: .
v_gene: TRBV6-5

CDR3aa: CANSKELAGAHNEQFF
CDR3nt: TGTGCCAACAGCAAAGAACTAGCGGGGGCCCACAATGAGCAGTTCTTC
j_gene: TRBJ2-1
abundance: .
d_gene: .
v_gene: TRBV21-1

CDR3aa: CASSQGVSGGDKTQYF
CDR3nt: TGTGCCAGCAGCCAAGGAGTTAGCGGGGGTGACAAGACCCAGTACTTC
j_gene: TRBJ2-5
abundance: .
d_gene: TRBD2
v_gene: TRBV3-1

CDR3aa: CSVEESTGTQYF
CDR3nt: TGCAGCGTTGAAGAAAGTACGGGGACCCAGTACTTC
j_gene: TRBJ2-5
abundance: .
d_gene: .
v_gene: TRBV29-1

CDR3aa: CANSLSGTGLDEQFF
CDR3nt: TGTGCCAACAGTTTATCCGGGACAGGGTTGGATGAGCAGTTCTTC
j_gene: TRBJ2-1
abundance: .
d_gene: TRBD1
v_gene: TRBV6-5

CDR3aa: CSARTGGQSQYF
CDR3nt: TGCAGTGCTAGAACAGGGGGTCAATCCCAGTACTTC
j_gene: TRBJ2-5
abundance: many
d_gene: TRBD1
v_gene: TRBV20-1

CDR3aa: CVWSVTGTGSLAKNIQYF
CDR3nt: TGTGTCTGGAGTGTAACCGGGACAGGGTCTCTAGCCAAAAACATTCAGTACTTC
j_gene: TRBJ2-4
abundance: .
d_gene: TRBD1
v_gene: TRBV30

CDR3aa: CASSWGAGLTEQYF
CDR3nt: TGTGCCAGTAGTTGGGGTGCAGGGCTCACCGAGCAGTACTTC
j_gene: TRBJ2-7
abundance: few
d_gene: .
v_gene: TRBV19

CDR3aa: CSARDPGRALGYTF
CDR3nt: TGCAGTGCTAGAGATCCTGGCAGGGCTTTAGGCTACACCTTC
j_gene: TRBJ1-2
abundance: many
d_gene: .
v_gene: TRBV20-1

CDR3aa: CASLTVVASGGEKRTQFF
CDR3nt: TGTGCCAGCTTGACGGTGGTAGCTAGCGGGGGGGAGAAGAGGACCCAGTTCTTC
j_gene: TRBJ2-1
abundance: .
d_gene: TRBD2
v_gene: TRBV6-1

CDR3aa: CASSAGTGEADTQYF
CDR3nt: TGCGCCAGCAGCGCCGGGACAGGGGAGGCAGATACGCAGTATTTT
j_gene: TRBJ2-3
abundance: .
d_gene: TRBD1
v_gene: TRBV5-1

CDR3aa: CASSSAVNDEQYF
CDR3nt: TGTGCCAGCAGCTCAGCGGTAAACGACGAGCAGTACTTC
j_gene: TRBJ2-7
abundance: many
d_gene: .
v_gene: TRBV7-9

CDR3aa: CASSLGRAADEQYF
CDR3nt: TGTGCCAGCAGCCTAGGCAGGGCGGCGGACGAGCAGTACTTC
j_gene: TRBJ2-7
abundance: many
d_gene: .
v_gene: TRBV27

CDR3aa: CASSPTGTSLFYEQYF
CDR3nt: TGTGCCAGCAGTCCTACCGGGACTAGCCTCTTCTACGAGCAGTACTTC
j_gene: TRBJ2-7
abundance: .
d_gene: TRBD2
v_gene: TRBV28

CDR3aa: CASSEDSLNSPLHF
CDR3nt: TGCGCCAGCAGCGAGGACAGTCTTAATTCACCCCTCCACTTT
j_gene: TRBJ1-6
abundance: .
d_gene: .
v_gene: TRBV5-1

CDR3aa: CASSLGRDRNTYEQYF
CDR3nt: TGTGCCAGCAGTTTAGGAAGGGACAGGAACACCTACGAGCAGTACTTC
j_gene: TRBJ2-7
abundance: .
d_gene: TRBD1
v_gene: TRBV28

CDR3aa: CSAETRRAARGYTF
CDR3nt: TGCAGCGCAGAAACCCGGAGGGCAGCAAGGGGCTACACCTTC
j_gene: TRBJ1-2
abundance: few
d_gene: .
v_gene: TRBV29-1

CDR3aa: CAISAGSGEKLFF
CDR3nt: TGTGCCATCAGTGCGGGCAGCGGTGAAAAACTGTTTTTT
j_gene: TRBJ1-4
abundance: many
d_gene: .
v_gene: TRBV10-3

CDR3aa: CATSARTGPNQPQHF
CDR3nt: TGTGCCACCAGTGCCCGGACAGGGCCTAATCAGCCCCAGCATTTT
j_gene: TRBJ1-5
abundance: few
d_gene: TRBD1
v_gene: TRBV24-1

CDR3aa: CSAPVRGGNQPQHF
CDR3nt: TGCAGTGCCCCCGTCCGGGGTGGCAATCAGCCCCAGCATTTT
j_gene: TRBJ1-5
abundance: .
d_gene: .
v_gene: TRBV20-1

CDR3aa: CASSFLGGQVSYGYTF
CDR3nt: TGTGCCAGCAGTTTTCTTGGGGGTCAAGTCTCCTATGGCTACACCTTC
j_gene: TRBJ1-2
abundance: few
d_gene: .
v_gene: TRBV28

CDR3aa: CATSRRTGGSDEQYF
CDR3nt: TGTGCCACCAGTCGGCGGACAGGGGGCTCGGACGAGCAGTACTTC
j_gene: TRBJ2-7
abundance: .
d_gene: TRBD1
v_gene: TRBV15

CDR3aa: CSVPRADQETQYF
CDR3nt: TGCAGCGTCCCAAGGGCGGACCAAGAGACCCAGTACTTC
j_gene: TRBJ2-5
abundance: many
d_gene: .
v_gene: TRBV29-1

CDR3aa: CASSPPVGLAHLGMETQYF
CDR3nt: TGTGCCAGCAGCCCCCCCGTAGGGCTAGCCCATCTAGGGATGGAGACCCAGTACTTC
j_gene: TRBJ2-5
abundance: .
d_gene: .
v_gene: TRBV7-3

CDR3aa: CASNPEGLNTEAFF
CDR3nt: TGCGCCAGCAATCCAGAGGGATTGAACACTGAAGCTTTCTTT
j_gene: TRBJ1-1
abundance: .
d_gene: .
v_gene: TRBV4-1

CDR3aa: CASTGGGTSQPQHF
CDR3nt: TGTGCCAGCACTGGAGGAGGGACTAGTCAGCCCCAGCATTTT
j_gene: TRBJ1-5
abundance: few
d_gene: .
v_gene: TRBV28

CDR3aa: CASSRTGRVTEAFF
CDR3nt: TGTGCCAGCAGCCGGACAGGCAGGGTCACTGAAGCTTTCTTT
j_gene: TRBJ1-1
abundance: few
d_gene: TRBD1
v_gene: TRBV12-3/TRBV12-4

CDR3aa: CASSLAATSRGQFF
CDR3nt: TGTGCCAGCAGCTTAGCAGCGACTAGCAGGGGGCAGTTCTTC
j_gene: TRBJ2-1
abundance: many
d_gene: .
v_gene: TRBV7-8

CDR3aa: CASSDGLARSTDTQYF
CDR3nt: TGCGCCAGCAGCGATGGACTAGCGCGGAGCACAGATACGCAGTATTTT
j_gene: TRBJ2-3
abundance: .
d_gene: TRBD2
v_gene: TRBV5-1

CDR3aa: CASSTRQAKGEQYF
CDR3nt: TGTGCCAGCAGCACCCGACAGGCTAAGGGCGAGCAGTACTTC
j_gene: TRBJ2-7
abundance: .
d_gene: .
v_gene: TRBV7-9

CDR3aa: CASTPRGLKGEAFF
CDR3nt: TGTGCCAGCACCCCGCGGGGCCTGAAGGGGGAAGCTTTCTTT
j_gene: TRBJ1-1
abundance: many
d_gene: .
v_gene: TRBV12-3/TRBV12-4

CDR3aa: CASSPYQGAFYGYTF
CDR3nt: TGTGCCAGCTCACCATATCAGGGGGCTTTCTATGGCTACACCTTC
j_gene: TRBJ1-2
abundance: .
d_gene: TRBD1
v_gene: TRBV18

CDR3aa: CASSSEPVGQGRYTF
CDR3nt: TGTGCCAGCAGCTCTGAGCCCGTTGGACAGGGCCGCTACACCTTC
j_gene: TRBJ1-2
abundance: few
d_gene: TRBD1
v_gene: TRBV7-3

CDR3aa: CATSDFSGAGQFF
CDR3nt: TGTGCCACCAGTGATTTTTCCGGGGCTGGGCAGTTCTTC
j_gene: TRBJ2-1
abundance: .
d_gene: .
v_gene: TRBV24-1

CDR3aa: CASTSVAGGSYEQYF
CDR3nt: TGTGCCAGCACGAGCGTAGCGGGGGGTTCCTACGAGCAGTACTTC
j_gene: TRBJ2-7
abundance: many
d_gene: TRBD2
v_gene: TRBV28

CDR3aa: CASSYSGGPSSYNSPLHF
CDR3nt: TGTGCCAGCAGTTACTCGGGGGGCCCTAGCTCCTATAATTCACCCCTCCACTTT
j_gene: TRBJ1-6
abundance: .
d_gene: .
v_gene: TRBV6-5

CDR3aa: CASSLSRGLEQYF
CDR3nt: TGTGCCAGCAGTTTATCCAGGGGGCTCGAGCAGTACTTC
j_gene: TRBJ2-7
abundance: many
d_gene: TRBD1
v_gene: TRBV27

CDR3aa: CASSPVGQVGDTQYF
CDR3nt: TGTGCCAGCTCACCGGTCGGACAGGTTGGGGATACGCAGTATTTT
j_gene: TRBJ2-3
abundance: .
d_gene: TRBD1
v_gene: TRBV18

CDR3aa: CASRSQGQYNSPLHF
CDR3nt: TGTGCCAGCAGGTCGCAGGGACAGTATAATTCACCCCTCCACTTT
j_gene: TRBJ1-6
abundance: .
d_gene: TRBD1
v_gene: TRBV28

CDR3aa: CASSPPPTPTSADTQYF
CDR3nt: TGTGCCAGCAGTCCTCCTCCGACTCCCACTAGCGCAGATACGCAGTATTTT
j_gene: TRBJ2-3
abundance: .
d_gene: TRBD2
v_gene: TRBV12-3/TRBV12-4

CDR3aa: CASSPDGSLYGYTF
CDR3nt: TGTGCCAGCAGCCCCGACGGATCTCTCTATGGCTACACCTTC
j_gene: TRBJ1-2
abundance: many
d_gene: .
v_gene: TRBV3-1

CDR3aa: CASSKAGTGQETQYF
CDR3nt: TGTGCCAGCAGCAAGGCCGGGACAGGACAAGAGACCCAGTACTTC
j_gene: TRBJ2-5
abundance: many
d_gene: TRBD1
v_gene: TRBV3-1

CDR3aa: CAAGDRVDYGYTF
CDR3nt: TGTGCCGCCGGAGACAGGGTGGACTATGGCTACACCTTC
j_gene: TRBJ1-2
abundance: .
d_gene: TRBD1
v_gene: TRBV15

CDR3aa: CASSLEGLAGTQYF
CDR3nt: TGTGCCAGCAGCTTAGAAGGGCTAGCGGGGACGCAGTATTTT
j_gene: TRBJ2-3
abundance: .
d_gene: TRBD2
v_gene: TRBV7-2

CDR3aa: CASSDRSGPSTDTQYF
CDR3nt: TGTGCCAGCAGTGATAGAAGCGGCCCAAGCACAGATACGCAGTATTTT
j_gene: TRBJ2-3
abundance: few
d_gene: .
v_gene: TRBV2

CDR3aa: CASSLRDSYNREQFF
CDR3nt: TGTGCCAGCAGCCTCCGGGACAGCTACAATCGGGAGCAGTTCTTC
j_gene: TRBJ2-1
abundance: many
d_gene: TRBD1
v_gene: TRBV12-3/TRBV12-4

CDR3aa: CASSSSGTSGSYEQYF
CDR3nt: TGTGCCAGCTCATCATCCGGGACTAGCGGATCCTACGAGCAGTACTTC
j_gene: TRBJ2-7
abundance: many
d_gene: TRBD2
v_gene: TRBV18